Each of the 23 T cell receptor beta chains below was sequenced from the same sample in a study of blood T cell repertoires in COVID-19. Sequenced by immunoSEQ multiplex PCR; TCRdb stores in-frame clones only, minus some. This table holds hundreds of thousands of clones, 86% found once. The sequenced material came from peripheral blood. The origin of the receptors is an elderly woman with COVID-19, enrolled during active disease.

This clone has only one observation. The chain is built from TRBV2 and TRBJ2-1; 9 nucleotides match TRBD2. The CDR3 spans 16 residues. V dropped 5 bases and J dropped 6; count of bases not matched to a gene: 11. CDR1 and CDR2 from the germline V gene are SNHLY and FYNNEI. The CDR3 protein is CASSLHISGGGNEQFF. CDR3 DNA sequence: TGTGCCAGCAGTCTCCACATTAGCGGGGGAGGCAATGAGCAGTTCTTC.

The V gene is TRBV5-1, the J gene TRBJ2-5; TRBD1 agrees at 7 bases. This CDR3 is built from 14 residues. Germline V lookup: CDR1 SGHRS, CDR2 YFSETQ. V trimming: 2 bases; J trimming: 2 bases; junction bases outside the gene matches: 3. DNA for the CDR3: TGCGCCAGCAGCTTAGGGACAGAACAAGAGACCCAGTACTTC. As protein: CASSLGTEQETQYF.

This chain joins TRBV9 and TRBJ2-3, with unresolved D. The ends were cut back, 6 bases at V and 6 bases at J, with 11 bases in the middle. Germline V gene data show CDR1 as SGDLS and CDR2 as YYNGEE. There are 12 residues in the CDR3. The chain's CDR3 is CASNRAEDTQYF. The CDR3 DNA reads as TGTGCCAGCAACCGCGCGGAGGATACGCAGTATTTT.

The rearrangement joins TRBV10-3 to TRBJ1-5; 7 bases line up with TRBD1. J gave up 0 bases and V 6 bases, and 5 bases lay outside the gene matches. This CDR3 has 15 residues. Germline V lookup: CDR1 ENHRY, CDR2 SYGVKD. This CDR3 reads CAISPTGSSNQPQHF. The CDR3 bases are TGTGCCATCAGCCCGACAGGGTCTAGCAATCAGCCCCAGCATTTT.

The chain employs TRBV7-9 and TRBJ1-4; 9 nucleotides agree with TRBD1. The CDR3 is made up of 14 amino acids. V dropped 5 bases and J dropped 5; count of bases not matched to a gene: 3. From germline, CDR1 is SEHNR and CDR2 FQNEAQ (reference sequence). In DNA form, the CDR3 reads TGTGCCAGCAGCCGGGACAGGGAAAATGAAAAACTGTTTTTT. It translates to CASSRDRENEKLFF.

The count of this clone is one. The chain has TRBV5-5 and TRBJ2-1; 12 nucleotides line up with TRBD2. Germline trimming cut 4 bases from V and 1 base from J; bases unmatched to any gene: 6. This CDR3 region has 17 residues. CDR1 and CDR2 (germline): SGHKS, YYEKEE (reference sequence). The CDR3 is CASSNPSGGASYNEQFF. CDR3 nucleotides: TGTGCCAGCAGCAACCCTAGCGGGGGGGCATCCTACAATGAGCAGTTCTTC. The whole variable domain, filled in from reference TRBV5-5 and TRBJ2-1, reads DAGVTQSPTHLIKTRGQQVTLRCSPISGHKSVSWYQQVLGQGPQFIFQYYEKEERGRGNFPDRFSARQFPNYSSELNVNALLLGDSALYLCASSNPSGGASYNEQFFGPGTRLTVL.

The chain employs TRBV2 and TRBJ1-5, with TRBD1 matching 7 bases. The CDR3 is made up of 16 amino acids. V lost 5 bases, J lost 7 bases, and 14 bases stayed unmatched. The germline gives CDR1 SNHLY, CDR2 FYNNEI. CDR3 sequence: CASSLTGTDGRQPQHF. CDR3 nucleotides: TGTGCCAGCAGTCTTACCGGGACAGACGGGAGACAGCCCCAGCATTTT.

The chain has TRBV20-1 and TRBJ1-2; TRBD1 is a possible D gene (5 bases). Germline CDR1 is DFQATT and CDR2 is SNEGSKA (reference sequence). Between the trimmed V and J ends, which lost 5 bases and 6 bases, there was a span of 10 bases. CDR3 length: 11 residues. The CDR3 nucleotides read TGCAGTGCTTTTCCGGGGGATGGCTACACCTTC. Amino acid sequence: CSAFPGDGYTF.

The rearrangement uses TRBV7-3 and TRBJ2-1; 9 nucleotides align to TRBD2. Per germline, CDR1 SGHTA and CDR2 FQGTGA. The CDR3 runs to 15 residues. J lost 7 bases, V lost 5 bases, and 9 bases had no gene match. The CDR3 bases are TGTGCCAGCAGCCTACTAGCGGGCCCCCGGAATGAGCAGTTCTTC. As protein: CASSLLAGPRNEQFF.

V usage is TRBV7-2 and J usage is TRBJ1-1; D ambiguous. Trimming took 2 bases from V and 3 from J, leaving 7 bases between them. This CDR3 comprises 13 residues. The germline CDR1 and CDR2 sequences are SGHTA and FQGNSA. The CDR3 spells CASSLIHDTEAFF. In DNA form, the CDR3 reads TGTGCCAGCAGCTTAATTCATGACACTGAAGCTTTCTTT.

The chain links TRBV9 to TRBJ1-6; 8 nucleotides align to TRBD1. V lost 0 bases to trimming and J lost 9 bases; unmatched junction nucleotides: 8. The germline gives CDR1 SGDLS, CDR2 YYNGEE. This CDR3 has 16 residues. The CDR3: CASSVALAGGSSPLHF. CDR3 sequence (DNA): TGTGCCAGCAGCGTAGCTTTGGCAGGGGGCAGTTCACCCCTCCACTTT.

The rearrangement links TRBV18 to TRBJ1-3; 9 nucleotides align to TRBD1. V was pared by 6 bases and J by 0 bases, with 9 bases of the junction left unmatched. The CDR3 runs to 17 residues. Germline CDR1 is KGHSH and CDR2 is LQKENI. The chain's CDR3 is CASSPPDRGPSGNTIYF. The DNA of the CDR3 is TGTGCCAGCTCGCCCCCGGACAGGGGACCCTCTGGAAACACCATATATTTT.

The CDR3: CATSLDRPTSYEQYF. CDR3 sequence (DNA): TGTGCCACCAGCTTAGACAGACCGACCTCCTACGAGCAGTACTTC. The chain carries TRBV15 and TRBJ2-7, with D perhaps matching TRBD1 (5 bases). Germline V gene sequence: CDR1 LNHNV, CDR2 YYDKDF (reference sequence). V was shortened by 5 bases and J by 0 bases, with 14 bases between the two germline ends. The length of the CDR3 is 15 residues.

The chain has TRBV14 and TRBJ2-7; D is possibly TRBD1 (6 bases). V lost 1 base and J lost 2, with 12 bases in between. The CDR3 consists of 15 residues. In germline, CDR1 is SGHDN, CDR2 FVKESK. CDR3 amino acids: CASSQGAGATYEQYF. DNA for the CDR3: TGTGCCAGCAGCCAAGGAGCAGGGGCGACCTACGAGCAGTACTTC.

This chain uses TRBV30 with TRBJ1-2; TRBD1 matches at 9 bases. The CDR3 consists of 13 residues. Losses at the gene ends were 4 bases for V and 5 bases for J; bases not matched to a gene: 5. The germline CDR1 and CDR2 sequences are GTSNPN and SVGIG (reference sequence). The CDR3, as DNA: TGTGCCTGGAACTCGGACAGGGGATATGGCTACACCTTC. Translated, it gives CAWNSDRGYGYTF.

The DNA for the CDR3 is TGTGCCAGCAGCGTAGTAGCGGGGCAAGAGACCCAGTACTTC. This codes for CASSVVAGQETQYF. The chain is built from TRBV5-4 and TRBJ2-5; 8 positions match TRBD2. V trimming: 4 bases; J trimming: 2 bases; junction bases outside the gene matches: 4. The CDR3 runs to 14 residues. Germline loops: CDR1 SGHNT, CDR2 YYREEE (reference sequence).

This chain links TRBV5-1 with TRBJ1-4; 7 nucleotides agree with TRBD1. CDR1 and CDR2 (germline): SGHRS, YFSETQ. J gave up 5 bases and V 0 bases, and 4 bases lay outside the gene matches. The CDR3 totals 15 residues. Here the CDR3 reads CASSLGTGMNEKLFF. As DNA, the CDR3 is TGCGCCAGCAGCTTGGGGACAGGAATGAATGAAAAACTGTTTTTT.

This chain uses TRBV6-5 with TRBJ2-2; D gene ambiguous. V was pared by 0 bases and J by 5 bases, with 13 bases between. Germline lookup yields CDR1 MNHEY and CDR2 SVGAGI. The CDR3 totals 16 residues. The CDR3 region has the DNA TGTGCCAGCAGTTACTCCTCCGTGCGGCAAACCGGGGAGCTGTTTTTT. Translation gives CASSYSSVRQTGELFF.

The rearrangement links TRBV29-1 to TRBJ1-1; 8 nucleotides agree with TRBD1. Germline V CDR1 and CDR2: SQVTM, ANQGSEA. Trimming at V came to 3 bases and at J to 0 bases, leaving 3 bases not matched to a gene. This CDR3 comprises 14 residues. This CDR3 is CSVDGQGLNTEAFF. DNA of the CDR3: TGCAGCGTTGACGGACAGGGTTTGAACACTGAAGCTTTCTTT.

CDR3 region: CASSLGQVGDTEAFF. The CDR3 DNA reads as TGCGCCAGCAGCTTGGGACAGGTCGGGGACACTGAAGCTTTCTTT. This chain joins TRBV5-1 and TRBJ1-1; the D gene is possibly TRBD1 (6 bases). The CDR3 contains 15 residues. Deletions cut 0 bases from V and 3 bases from J, with 12 bases between. Germline V gives CDR1 SGHRS, CDR2 YFSETQ.

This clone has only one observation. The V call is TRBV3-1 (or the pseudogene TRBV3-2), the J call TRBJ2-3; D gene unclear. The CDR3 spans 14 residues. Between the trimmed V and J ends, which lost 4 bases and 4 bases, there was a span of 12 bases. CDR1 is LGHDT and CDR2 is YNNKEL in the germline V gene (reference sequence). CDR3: CASSPALVPDTQYF. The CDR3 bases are TGTGCCAGCAGCCCCGCCCTAGTTCCAGATACGCAGTATTTT.

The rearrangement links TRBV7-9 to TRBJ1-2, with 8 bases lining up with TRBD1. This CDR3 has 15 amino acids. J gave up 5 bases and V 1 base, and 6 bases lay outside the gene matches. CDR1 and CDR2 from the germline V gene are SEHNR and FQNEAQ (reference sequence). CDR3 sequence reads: CASSLVQGAEYGYTF. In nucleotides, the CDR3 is TGTGCCAGCAGCTTAGTCCAGGGGGCGGAATATGGCTACACCTTC.

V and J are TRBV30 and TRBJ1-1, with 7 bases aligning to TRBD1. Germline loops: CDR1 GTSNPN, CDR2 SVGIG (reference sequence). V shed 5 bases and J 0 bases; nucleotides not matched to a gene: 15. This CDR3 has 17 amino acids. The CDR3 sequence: CAWHLSGTVIMNTEAFF. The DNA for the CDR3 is TGTGCCTGGCACCTGTCGGGGACAGTCATTATGAACACTGAAGCTTTCTTT.